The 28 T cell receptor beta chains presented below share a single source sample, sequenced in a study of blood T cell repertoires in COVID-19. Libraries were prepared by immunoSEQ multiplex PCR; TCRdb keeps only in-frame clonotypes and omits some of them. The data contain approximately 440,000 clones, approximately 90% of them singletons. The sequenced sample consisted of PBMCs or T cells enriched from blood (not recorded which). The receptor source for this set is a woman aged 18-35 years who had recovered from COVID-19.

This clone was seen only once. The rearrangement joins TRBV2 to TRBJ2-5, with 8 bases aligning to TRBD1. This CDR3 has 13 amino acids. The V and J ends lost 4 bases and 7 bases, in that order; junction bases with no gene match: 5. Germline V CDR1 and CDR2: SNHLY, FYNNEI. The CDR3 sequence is CASSGGQAGTQYF. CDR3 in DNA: TGTGCCAGCAGTGGGGGACAGGCGGGGACCCAGTACTTC.

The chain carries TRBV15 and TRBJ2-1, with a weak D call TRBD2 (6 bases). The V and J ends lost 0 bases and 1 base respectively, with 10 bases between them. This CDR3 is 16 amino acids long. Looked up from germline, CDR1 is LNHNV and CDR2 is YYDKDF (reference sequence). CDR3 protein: CATSRELGGSYNEQFF. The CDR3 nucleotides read TGTGCCACCAGCAGAGAGCTGGGGGGTTCCTACAATGAGCAGTTCTTC.

This CDR3 reads CASSETGNGYTF. The DNA of the CDR3 is TGTGCCAGCAGCGAAACAGGGAATGGCTACACCTTC. The chain links TRBV9 to TRBJ1-2, with D possibly TRBD1 on 6 matching bases. CDR3 length: 12 residues. From germline, CDR1 is SGDLS and CDR2 YYNGEE. The germline V and J ends were trimmed by 3 bases and 6 bases, with 9 bases remaining between them.

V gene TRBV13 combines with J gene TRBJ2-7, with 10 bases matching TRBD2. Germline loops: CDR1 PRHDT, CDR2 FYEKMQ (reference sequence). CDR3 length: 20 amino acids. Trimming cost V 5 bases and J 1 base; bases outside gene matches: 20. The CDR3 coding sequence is TGTGCCAGCAGCGTCGAGGCCCCCGCGCTAGCGGGGGCCCCATCCTACGAGCAGTACTTC. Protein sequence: CASSVEAPALAGAPSYEQYF.

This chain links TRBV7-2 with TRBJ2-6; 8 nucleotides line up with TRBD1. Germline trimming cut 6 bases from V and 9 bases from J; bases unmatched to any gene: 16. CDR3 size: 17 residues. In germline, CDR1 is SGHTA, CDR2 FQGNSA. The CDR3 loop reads CASRSGQGFVSGNVLTF. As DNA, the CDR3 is TGTGCCAGCAGAAGTGGACAGGGTTTTGTTTCGGGCAACGTCCTGACTTTC.

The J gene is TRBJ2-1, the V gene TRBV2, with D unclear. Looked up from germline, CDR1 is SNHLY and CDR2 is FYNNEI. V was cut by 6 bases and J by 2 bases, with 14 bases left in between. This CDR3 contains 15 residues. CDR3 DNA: TGTGCCAGCAGGGAGAGCGAGATTACCTACAATGAGCAGTTCTTC. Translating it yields CASRESEITYNEQFF.

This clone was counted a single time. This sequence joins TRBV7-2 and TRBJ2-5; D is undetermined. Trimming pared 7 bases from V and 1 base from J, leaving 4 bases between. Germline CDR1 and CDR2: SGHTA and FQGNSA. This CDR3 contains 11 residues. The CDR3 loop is CASTSQETQYF. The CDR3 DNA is TGTGCCAGCACTAGCCAAGAGACCCAGTACTTC.

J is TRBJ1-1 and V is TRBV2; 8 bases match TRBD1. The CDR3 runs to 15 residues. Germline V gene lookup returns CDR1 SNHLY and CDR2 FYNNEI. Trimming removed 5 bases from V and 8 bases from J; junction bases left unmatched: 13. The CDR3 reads CASSPFQGASREAFF. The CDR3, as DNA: TGTGCCAGCAGTCCATTTCAGGGGGCGAGCAGGGAAGCTTTCTTT.

CDR3 protein: CANGQGTYEQYF. CDR3 coding DNA: TGTGCCAACGGACAGGGTACCTACGAGCAGTACTTC. This chain connects TRBV2 to TRBJ2-7, with 8 bases fitting TRBD1. The length of the CDR3 is 12 residues. V lost 10 bases and J lost 2; bases outside the gene matches: 4. Germline V lookup: CDR1 SNHLY, CDR2 FYNNEI.

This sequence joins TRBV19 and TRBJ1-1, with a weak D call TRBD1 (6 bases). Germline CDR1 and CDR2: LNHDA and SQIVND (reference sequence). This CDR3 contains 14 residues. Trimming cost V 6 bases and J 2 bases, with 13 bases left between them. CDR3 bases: TGTGCCAGTAGGGTCGGACAGCCAAACACTGAAGCTTTCTTT. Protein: CASRVGQPNTEAFF.

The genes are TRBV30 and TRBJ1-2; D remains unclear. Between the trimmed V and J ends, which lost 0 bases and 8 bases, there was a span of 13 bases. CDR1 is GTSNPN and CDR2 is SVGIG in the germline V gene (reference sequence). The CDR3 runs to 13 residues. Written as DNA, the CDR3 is TGTGCCTGGAGTGTCGAGGGAACGTTAGGCTACACCTTC. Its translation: CAWSVEGTLGYTF. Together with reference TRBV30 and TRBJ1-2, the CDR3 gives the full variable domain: SQTIHQWPATLVQPVGSPLSLECTVEGTSNPNLYWYRQAAGRGLQLLFYSVGIGQISSEVPQNLSASRPQDRQFILSSKKLLLSDSGFYLCAWSVEGTLGYTFGSGTRLTVV.

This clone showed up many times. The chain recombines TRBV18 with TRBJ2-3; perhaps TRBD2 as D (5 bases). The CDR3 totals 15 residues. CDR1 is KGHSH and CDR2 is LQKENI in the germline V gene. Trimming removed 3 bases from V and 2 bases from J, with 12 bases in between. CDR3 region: CASSPREINTDTQYF. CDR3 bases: TGTGCCAGCTCACCCCGGGAAATAAACACAGATACGCAGTATTTT.

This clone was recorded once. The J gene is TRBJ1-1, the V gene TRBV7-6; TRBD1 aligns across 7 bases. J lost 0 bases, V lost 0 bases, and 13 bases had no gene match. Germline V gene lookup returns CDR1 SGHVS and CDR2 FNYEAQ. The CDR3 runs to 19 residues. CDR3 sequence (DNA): TGTGCCAGCAGCTTAGCGACGACAGGGCCCCAGGCCATGAACACTGAAGCTTTCTTT. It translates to CASSLATTGPQAMNTEAFF.

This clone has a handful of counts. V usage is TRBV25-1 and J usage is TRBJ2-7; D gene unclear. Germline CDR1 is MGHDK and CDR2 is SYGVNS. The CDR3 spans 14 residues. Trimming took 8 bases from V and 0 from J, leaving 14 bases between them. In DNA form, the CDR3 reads TGTGCCAGCCGCCCTAAGGAGAGCTCCTACGAGCAGTACTTC. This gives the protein CASRPKESSYEQYF.

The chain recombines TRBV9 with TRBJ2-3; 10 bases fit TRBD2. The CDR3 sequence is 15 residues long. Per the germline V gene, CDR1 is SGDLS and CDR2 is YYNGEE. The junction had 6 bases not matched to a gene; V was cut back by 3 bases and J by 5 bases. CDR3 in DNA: TGTGCCAGCAGCGGTAGCGGGGGGCTGGGAGATACGCAGTATTTT. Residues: CASSGSGGLGDTQYF.

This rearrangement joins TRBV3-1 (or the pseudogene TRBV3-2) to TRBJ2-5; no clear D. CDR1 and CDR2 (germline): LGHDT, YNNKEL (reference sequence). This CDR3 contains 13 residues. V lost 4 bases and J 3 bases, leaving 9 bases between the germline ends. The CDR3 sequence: CASSLNNEETQYF. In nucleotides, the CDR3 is TGTGCCAGCAGCCTCAACAACGAAGAGACCCAGTACTTC.

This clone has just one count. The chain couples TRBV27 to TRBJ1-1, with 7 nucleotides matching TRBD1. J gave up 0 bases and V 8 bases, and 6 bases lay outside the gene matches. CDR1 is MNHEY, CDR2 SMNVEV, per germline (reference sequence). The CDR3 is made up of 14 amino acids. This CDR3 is CASQQGTVNTEAFF. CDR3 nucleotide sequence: TGTGCCAGCCAGCAAGGGACAGTGAACACTGAAGCTTTCTTT.

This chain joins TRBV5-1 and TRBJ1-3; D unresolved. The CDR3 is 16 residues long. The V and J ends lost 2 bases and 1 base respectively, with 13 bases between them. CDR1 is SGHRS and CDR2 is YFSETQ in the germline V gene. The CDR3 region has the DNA TGCGCCAGCAGCTTTAGCGGGCAGCCTTCTGGAAACACCATATATTTT. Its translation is CASSFSGQPSGNTIYF.

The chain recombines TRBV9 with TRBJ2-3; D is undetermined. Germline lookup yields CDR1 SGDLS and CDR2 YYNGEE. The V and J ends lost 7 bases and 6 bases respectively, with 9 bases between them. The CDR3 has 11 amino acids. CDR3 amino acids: CASSRWDTQYF. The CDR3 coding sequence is TGTGCCAGCTCCCGGTGGGATACGCAGTATTTT. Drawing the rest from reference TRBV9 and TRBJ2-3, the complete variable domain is DSGVTQTPKHLITATGQRVTLRCSPRSGDLSVYWYQQSLDQGLQFLIQYYNGEERAKGNILERFSAQQFPDLHSELNLSSLELGDSALYFCASSRWDTQYFGPGTRLTVL.

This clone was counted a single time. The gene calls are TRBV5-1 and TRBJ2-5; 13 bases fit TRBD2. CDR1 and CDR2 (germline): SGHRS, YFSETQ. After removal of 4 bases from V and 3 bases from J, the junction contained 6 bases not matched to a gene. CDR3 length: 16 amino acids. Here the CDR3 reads CASSHAGTSGEETQYF. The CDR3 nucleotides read TGCGCCAGCAGCCACGCCGGGACTAGCGGGGAAGAGACCCAGTACTTC.

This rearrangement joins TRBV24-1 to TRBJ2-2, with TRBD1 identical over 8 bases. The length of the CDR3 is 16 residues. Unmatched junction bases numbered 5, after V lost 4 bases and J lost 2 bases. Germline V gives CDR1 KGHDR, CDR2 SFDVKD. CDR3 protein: CATSESGQANTGELFF. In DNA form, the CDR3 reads TGTGCCACCAGTGAGTCGGGACAGGCAAACACCGGGGAGCTGTTTTTT.

Written as DNA, the CDR3 is TGTGCCAGCAGCACCTCGGGACAAACCTACGAGCAGTACTTC. Protein product: CASSTSGQTYEQYF. This rearrangement joins TRBV7-2 to TRBJ2-7; D perhaps matches TRBD1 (6 bases). With 5 bases removed from V and 2 bases from J, the gap between germline ends came to 13 bases. This CDR3 is 14 amino acids long. Germline CDR1 and CDR2: SGHTA and FQGNSA.

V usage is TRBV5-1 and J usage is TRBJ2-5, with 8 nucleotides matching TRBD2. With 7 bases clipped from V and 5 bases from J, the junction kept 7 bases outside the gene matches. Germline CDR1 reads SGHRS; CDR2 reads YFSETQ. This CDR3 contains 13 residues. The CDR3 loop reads CASARTSSETQYF. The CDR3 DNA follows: TGCGCCAGCGCTCGGACTAGCAGCGAGACCCAGTACTTC. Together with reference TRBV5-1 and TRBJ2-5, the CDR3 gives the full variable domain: KAGVTQTPRYLIKTRGQQVTLSCSPISGHRSVSWYQQTPGQGLQFLFEYFSETQRNKGNFPGRFSGRQFSNSRSEMNVSTLELGDSALYLCASARTSSETQYFGPGTRLLVL.

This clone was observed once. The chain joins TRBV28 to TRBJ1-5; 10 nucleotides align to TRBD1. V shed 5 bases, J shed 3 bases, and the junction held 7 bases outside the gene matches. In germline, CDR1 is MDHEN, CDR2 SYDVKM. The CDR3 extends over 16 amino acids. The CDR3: CASSGTGVTVNQPQHF. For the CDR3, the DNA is TGTGCCAGCAGTGGGACAGGGGTGACCGTCAATCAGCCCCAGCATTTT. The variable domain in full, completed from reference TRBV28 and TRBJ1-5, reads DVKVTQSSRYLVKRTGEKVFLECVQDMDHENMFWYRQDPGLGLRLIYFSYDVKMKEKGDIPEGYSVSREKKERFSLILESASTNQTSMYLCASSGTGVTVNQPQHFGDGTRLSIL.

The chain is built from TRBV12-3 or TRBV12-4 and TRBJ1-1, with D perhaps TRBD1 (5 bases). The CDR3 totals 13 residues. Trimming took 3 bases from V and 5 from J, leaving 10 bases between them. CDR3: CASSLQGWTEAFF. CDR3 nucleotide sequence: TGTGCCAGCAGTTTGCAGGGTTGGACTGAAGCTTTCTTT.

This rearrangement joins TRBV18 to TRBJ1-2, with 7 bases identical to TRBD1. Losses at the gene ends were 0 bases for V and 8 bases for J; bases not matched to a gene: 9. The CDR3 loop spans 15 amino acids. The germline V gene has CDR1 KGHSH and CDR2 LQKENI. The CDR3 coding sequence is TGTGCCAGCTCACCACCCTTGACAGGGATGGGAGGCTACACCTTC. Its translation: CASSPPLTGMGGYTF.

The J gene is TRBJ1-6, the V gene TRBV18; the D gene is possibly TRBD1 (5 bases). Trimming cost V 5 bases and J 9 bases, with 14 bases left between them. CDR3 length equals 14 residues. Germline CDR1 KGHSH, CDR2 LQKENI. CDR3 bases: TGTGCCAGCTCATGGACACGGAGTAGTTCACCCCTCCACTTT. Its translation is CASSWTRSSSPLHF.

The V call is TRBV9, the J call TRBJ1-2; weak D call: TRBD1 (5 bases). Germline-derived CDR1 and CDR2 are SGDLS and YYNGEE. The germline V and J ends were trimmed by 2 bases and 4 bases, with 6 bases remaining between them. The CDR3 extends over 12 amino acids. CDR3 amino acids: CASSVDSYGYTF. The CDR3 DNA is TGTGCCAGCAGCGTCGACAGCTATGGCTACACCTTC.